Listed below are T cell receptor beta chains from one sample, sequenced in a study of blood T cell repertoires in COVID-19. Sequenced by immunoSEQ multiplex PCR; TCRdb stores in-frame clones only, minus some. The sample includes 150,000 to 200,000 clones, roughly 85% of them seen just once. Sequencing was done on a sample of peripheral blood. The receptors stem from a woman aged 50 to 60 with COVID-19, enrolled during active disease. CDR3s include the opening cysteine and the closing phenylalanine or tryptophan.

V gene | CDR3 length | CDR3 protein
TRBV10-3 | 13 | CAIKGASTDTQYF
TRBV6-5 | 14 | CATPTRQNTGELFF
TRBV7-3 | 13 | CASSSETGDGYTF
TRBV4-2 | 17 | CASSQDTGGSKADTQYF
TRBV5-1 | 18 | CASSLEGAGLSGANVLTF
TRBV25-1 | 16 | CASSESLTVGNSPLHF
TRBV12-3/TRBV12-4 | 12 | CASSFVSTEAFF
TRBV7-2 | 16 | CASSLWGGNSGNTIYF
TRBV20-1 | 11 | CSARTGTEAFF
TRBV5-5 | 13 | CASSLAGNTEAFF
TRBV25-1 | 17 | CASSRRQAPEGNYGYTF
TRBV7-6 | 13 | CASSPGQGYEQYF
TRBV30 | 13 | CAWRGTGNQPQHF
TRBV6-5 | 13 | CASSPRTGWEAFF
TRBV2 | 12 | CASTGGYNEQFF
TRBV9 | 14 | CASRPVEMNTEAFF
TRBV19 | 17 | CASSIGPLDSSQAPLHF
TRBV6-1 | 13 | CASSEAISYGYTF
TRBV3-1/TRBV3-2 | 12 | CASSQAGLTQYF
TRBV30 | 14 | CAWSPGQVPGELFF
TRBV19 | 13 | CASRGPGVEKLFF
TRBV6-5 | 13 | CASGRLGLYGYTF
TRBV2 | 14 | CASRLQGEGTEAFF
TRBV7-3 | 14 | CASSLRGMGGEQFF
TRBV3-1/TRBV3-2 | 16 | CASSQDPGLGHNEQFF
TRBV7-9 | 13 | CASTPQGEVGYTF
TRBV9 | 15 | CASSATPQGPDTQYF
TRBV19 | 16 | CASSMARGSDTGELFF
TRBV19 | 17 | CASSIDHLAGVTGELFF
TRBV18 | 16 | CASSPPGLAGTGELFF
TRBV5-6 | 15 | CASRRIAGVTDTQYF
TRBV18 | 17 | CASSPPGTGGPNTEAFF
TRBV19 | 12 | CASSARQGDYTF
TRBV7-9 | 13 | CASSLRESYEQYF
TRBV27 | 15 | CASRTQLATNEKLFF
TRBV28 | 15 | CASSPPDRADQPQHF
TRBV9 | 17 | CASSVVGSGGYTGELFF
TRBV10-2 | 15 | CASSDSGGGANVLTF
TRBV27 | 15 | CASSSWQGGNEKLFF
TRBV28 | 16 | CASSLLTSGGQETQYF
TRBV15 | 14 | CATSREDRVYGYTF
TRBV4-2 | 15 | CASSQDWGGGETQYF
TRBV6-5 | 14 | CASSTGVFYNEQFF
TRBV5-6 | 14 | CASSLQGASDTQYF
TRBV5-8 | 11 | CASSFPGIQYF
TRBV6-1 | 14 | CASSEYGGSYGYTF
TRBV4-1 | 18 | CASSPGPSGGNSYNEQFF
TRBV6-1 | 15 | CASSELASQNNEQFF